This paragraph reports one T cell receptor (beta chain). The antigen remains unidentified. TCRdb keeps only in-frame clones here, not all; method: immunoSEQ multiplex PCR. The sample contains roughly 11,000 clones, around four fifths of which appear only once. The data belong to a study of OX40 agonist ivuxolimab in advanced cancers. Study observations and caveats: At 0.1 to 3.0 mg/kg and by week 6, CD4+ and CD8+ T cells in the blood had expanded clonally.

Germline values: CDR1 SGDLS, CDR2 YYNGEE. V lost 4 bases and J lost 5, with 12 bases in between. The CDR3 sequence is 13 residues long. This sequence was found in an adult with an advanced solid tumor such as melanoma, head and neck, liver or kidney cancer. The rearrangement joins TRBV9 to TRBJ1-2, with a possible D match to TRBD1 (5 bases). The starting material was CD4+ or CD8+ T cells sorted from blood, obtained in a trial of the OX40 agonist ivuxolimab. CDR3 bases: TGTGCCAGCAGCCCTAACCGGGGGTATGGCTACACCTTC. Translating gives CASSPNRGYGYTF. The full variable domain, with the rest looked up from reference TRBV9 and TRBJ1-2, is DSGVTQTPKHLITATGQRVTLRCSPRSGDLSVYWYQQSLDQGLQFLIQYYNGEERAKGNILERFSAQQFPDLHSELNLSSLELGDSALYFCASSPNRGYGYTFGSGTRLTVV.